The rows below give T cell receptor beta chains drawn from one sample of a study of cytomegalovirus exposure and HLA in healthy donors. Repertoires were generated with immunoSEQ multiplex PCR, while TCRdb's copy carries only in-frame clones and drops some. The sample has some 120,000 clones; 60% to 85% are singletons. Sequencing input: PBMCs. These receptors came from a woman in her thirties or forties in good health and CMV-seronegative. CDR3s leave out the opening cysteine and the closing phenylalanine or tryptophan.

TRBV27	TRBJ2-4	ASSFSGAKNSQY
TRBV20-1	TRBJ1-2	SVGANYGYT
TRBV10-3	TRBJ2-4	AISLDTKNIQY
TRBV2	TRBJ2-2	ASRWNRGTDGELF
TRBV6-1	TRBJ2-6	ASSEGGGAGANVLT
TRBV28	TRBJ1-3	ASSFQSGNTIY
TRBV5-8	TRBJ2-5	ASSSTGETQY
TRBV19	TRBJ2-4	ASRLTGGQNIQY
TRBV19	TRBJ2-4	ASSTINIQY
TRBV18	TRBJ2-1	ASSRPLAGRDNEQF
TRBV28	TRBJ2-3	ASSFGQDTDTQY
TRBV5-1	TRBJ2-1	ASSILGSGSDEQF
TRBV4-3	TRBJ1-5	ASSRGRWGGQPQH
TRBV18	TRBJ2-5	ASSPTSGKETQY
TRBV28	TRBJ2-1	ASRSGIGNEQF
TRBV6-5	TRBJ2-1	ASGSGGPGQF
TRBV7-2	TRBJ2-1	ASSSGWGHNEQF
TRBV28	TRBJ1-1	ASILRGPGQGTTEAF
TRBV4-3	TRBJ1-4	ASSGGMSNEKLF
TRBV7-9	TRBJ1-3	ASSLVSAGNTIY
TRBV28	TRBJ1-1	ASSPGTVNTEAF
TRBV10-3	TRBJ2-7	ATELGTGTGTQY
TRBV21-1	TRBJ1-4	ASSNRITNEKLF
TRBV15	TRBJ2-1	ATSRAGQGGYEQF
TRBV10-2	TRBJ2-5	ASSDHGRGAGLQETQY
TRBV6-5	TRBJ2-7	ASSYSTEGYEQY
TRBV28	.	ASSGTGEVGGSYEQY
TRBV29-1	TRBJ1-1	SARQALGTEAF
TRBV9	TRBJ2-5	ASSPEGFGTWETQY
TRBV5-4	TRBJ1-6	ASSPGQGGNSPLH
TRBV27	TRBJ2-1	ASSLWRLAGPPNNEQF
TRBV15	TRBJ2-5	ATSRALGGEETQY
TRBV2	TRBJ1-2	ASSTGVTNYGYT
TRBV28	TRBJ2-3	ASRRDSPADTQY
TRBV6-1	TRBJ2-6	ASSEFDPLIAGANVLT
TRBV27	TRBJ2-5	ASSSPLHDRAKTQY
TRBV11-2	TRBJ2-5	ASSLAPYQETQY
TRBV27	TRBJ2-7	ASSTGTPWHEQY
TRBV28	TRBJ1-5	ASSFGGRNQPQH
TRBV7-2	TRBJ2-7	ASKKREGPYEQY
TRBV9	TRBJ2-7	ASSDRQGWGTEQY
TRBV19	TRBJ1-2	ASSLQGFSSYGYT